The 16 T cell receptor beta chains below all came from one sample that was sequenced in a study of beta chain features in type 1 diabetes. Study results and caveats: All four CD4+ subsets from Type 1 diabetes patients carried moderately but significantly shorter TCRB CDR3s.

Since all of the isolated RNA was reverse transcribed, expressed TCRB transcripts were what got sequenced. Clones were sequenced by immunoSEQ multiplex PCR, and TCRdb holds only the in-frame ones, with some missing. The sample carries fewer than 300,000 clones, roughly 11% recorded once. Their antigen targets remain unknown. Sequencing was carried out using naive CD4+ T cells from blood. The source of these receptors is a man aged 25-45 years with type 1 diabetes.

The chain carries TRBV28 and TRBJ1-5; D remains ambiguous. Trimming took off 10 bases at V and 10 bases at J, with 17 bases between the two ends. The germline CDR1 and CDR2 sequences are MDHEN and SYDVKM. The CDR3 covers 12 residues. DNA for the CDR3: TGTGCCATTTCCCTGTACGCGGCACCCCAGCATTTT. Translation gives CAISLYAAPQHF.

This clone showed up just a few times. One junction end does not reproduce the germline sequence, and a read error may be involved. The CDR3 coding sequence is TGTGCCAGCAGCTCAGGACTTGGCAAGGACTTT. This sequence encodes CASSSGLGKDF. V and J are TRBV5-6 and TRBJ1-6; D ambiguous. Germline assignment: CDR1 SGHDT and CDR2 YYEEEE. This CDR3 has 11 residues.

The chain joins TRBV28 to TRBJ2-1; TRBD1 is a possible D gene (6 bases). Germline V gives CDR1 MDHEN, CDR2 SYDVKM. The length of the CDR3 is 15 residues. Trimming pared 3 bases from V and 6 bases from J, leaving 15 bases between. This chain's CDR3 is CASSLFTGQPNEQFF. The CDR3 DNA sequence: TGTGCCAGCAGTTTGTTCACGGGACAACCCAATGAGCAGTTCTTC.

This clone was counted a few times. The chain joins TRBV4-3 to TRBJ2-5; no clear D gene. From germline, CDR1 is LGHNA and CDR2 YSLEER. The CDR3 extends over 14 amino acids. Trimming removed 1 base from V and 2 bases from J, with 8 bases in between. Here the CDR3 reads CASSQVEQQETQYF. In DNA, the CDR3 is TGCGCCAGCAGCCAAGTGGAACAGCAAGAGACCCAGTACTTC.

This clone was seen only a few times. The rearrangement links TRBV29-1 to TRBJ1-1; D remains unclear. Trimming took 4 bases from V and 1 from J, leaving 10 bases between them. CDR1 is SQVTM, CDR2 ANQGSEA, per germline. The CDR3 consists of 13 residues. The CDR3 DNA reads as TGCAGCGTTGCCGTCAACTCGAACACTGAAGCTTTCTTT. Its protein is CSVAVNSNTEAFF.

This clone was observed a single time. The rearrangement joins TRBV5-1 to TRBJ2-3; TRBD2 might be the D (6 bases). Germline values: CDR1 SGHRS, CDR2 YFSETQ. The CDR3 consists of 14 residues. Between the trimmed V and J ends, which lost 1 base and 3 bases, there was a span of 9 bases. DNA of the CDR3: TGCGCCAGCAGCTTGAGGAGGGGTACAGATACGCAGTATTTT. The encoded protein is CASSLRRGTDTQYF.

In its sample, this clone was seen a few times. This chain joins TRBV7-3 and TRBJ2-1, with a possible D match to TRBD2 (6 bases). CDR3 length equals 15 residues. Trimming pared 5 bases from V and 0 bases from J, leaving 11 bases between. Germline V gene data show CDR1 as SGHTA and CDR2 as FQGTGA. CDR3 in amino acids: CASSPSVSSYNEQFF. In DNA form, the CDR3 reads TGTGCCAGCAGCCCTAGCGTTTCCTCCTACAATGAGCAGTTCTTC.

This clone was seen a few times. An end of the junction does not agree with germline; a read error may underlie this. V is TRBV28 and J is TRBJ2-2, with D possibly being TRBD2 (5 bases). The CDR3 has 13 amino acids. CDR1 and CDR2 from the germline V gene are MDHEN and SYDVKM. The CDR3 nucleotides are TGTGCCAGCGGGAGAGGGAGCACCCGGGAGCTGTTTTTT. It codes for CASGRGSTRELFF.

The chain has TRBV11-3 and TRBJ2-3; 8 positions agree with TRBD2. V dropped 2 bases and J dropped 12; count of bases not matched to a gene: 10. The CDR3 extends over 14 amino acids. CDR1 is SGHNT, CDR2 YENEEA, per germline. Written as DNA, the CDR3 is TGTGCCAGCAGCTTATTTGCGACCGGGACTAGACAGTATTTT. Translation: CASSLFATGTRQYF.

The chain recombines TRBV5-1 with TRBJ2-1; 8 bases fit TRBD2. V shed 4 bases and J 2 bases; nucleotides not matched to a gene: 2. The CDR3 contains 14 residues. In germline, CDR1 is SGHRS, CDR2 YFSETQ. CDR3 amino acids: CASSLTSAYNEQFF. In DNA form, the CDR3 reads TGCGCCAGCAGCCTGACTAGCGCCTACAATGAGCAGTTCTTC.

The chain employs TRBV7-8 and TRBJ1-2, with 7 bases identical to TRBD1. The germline CDR1 and CDR2 sequences are SGHVS and FQNEAQ. The CDR3 sequence is 15 residues long. With V trimmed by 4 bases and J by 3 bases, 8 bases remained unmatched. The CDR3 nucleotides read TGTGCCAGCAGCTCCGACAGGGTTGGTGACTATGGCTACACCTTC. This sequence encodes CASSSDRVGDYGYTF.

J is TRBJ1-2 and V is TRBV7-2, with TRBD1 matching over 7 bases. J lost 3 bases, V lost 4 bases, and 5 bases had no gene match. CDR1 SGHTA and CDR2 FQGNSA come from the germline V gene. The CDR3 is 14 residues long. CDR3 in amino acids: CASSSTGRDYGYTF. DNA for the CDR3: TGTGCCAGCAGCTCGACAGGGCGGGACTATGGCTACACCTTC.

J is TRBJ2-3 and V is TRBV11-3, with TRBD2 as a possible D gene (5 bases). Trimming cost V 2 bases and J 1 base, with 10 bases left between them. Germline CDR1 reads SGHNT; CDR2 reads YENEEA. The CDR3 runs 15 residues. The CDR3 spells CASSLRPGGTDTQYF. Here the CDR3 DNA reads TGTGCCAGCAGCTTACGCCCCGGGGGCACAGATACGCAGTATTTT.

This clone turned up a few times. The chain recombines TRBV4-1 with TRBJ1-1; the D gene is possibly TRBD1 (6 bases). Germline V gene data show CDR1 as MGHRA and CDR2 as YSYEKL. Trimming left V 3 bases short and J 6 bases short, with 26 bases between. The CDR3 spans 18 residues. The CDR3 here is CASSHPLTRGAFSAEAFF. CDR3 DNA sequence: TGCGCCAGCAGCCATCCCCTTACACGGGGGGCATTTTCGGCTGAAGCTTTCTTT.

This clone turned up a few times. The chain combines TRBV6-5 with TRBJ2-3; D unresolved. V dropped 0 bases and J dropped 4 bases, with 8 bases sitting between them. The CDR3 covers 14 residues. From germline, CDR1 is MNHEY and CDR2 SVGAGI. This CDR3 is CASSYSTVSDTQYF. For the CDR3, the DNA is TGTGCCAGCAGTTACTCGACTGTGTCAGATACGCAGTATTTT.

The sample holds a few counts of this clone. Other DNA sequences within the sample encode an identical CDR3. The CDR3 loop is CASSLGENTEAFF. DNA of the CDR3: TGCGCCAGCAGCTTGGGAGAGAACACTGAAGCTTTCTTT. The genes are TRBV5-1 and TRBJ1-1, with unresolved D. Looked up from germline, CDR1 is SGHRS and CDR2 is YFSETQ. The CDR3 extends over 13 amino acids. Trimming removed 0 bases at V and 1 base at J, with 4 bases between.